This is a list of T cell receptor beta chains from one sample in a study of blood T cell repertoires in COVID-19. The table came from immunoSEQ multiplex PCR; TCRdb's copy has only in-frame clones and leaves some out. There are 250,000 to 300,000 clones in the sample; around 91% occur only once, and around 13% lies in the top ten. The sample was peripheral blood. The receptors originated from a woman between 55 and 75 years old with acute or convalescent COVID-19. The CDR3 runs from the conserved cysteine through the conserved F or W. D genes are given only for firm matches. Some rows have no size entry. The others give once, few or many, or a class for an expanded clone.

j_call clone_size d_call v_call cdr3_aa cdr3_nt
TRBJ1-1 - - TRBV3-1/TRBV3-2 CASSQTQEGRINTEAFF TGTGCCAGCAGCCAAACCCAGGAGGGGAGAATTAACACTGAAGCTTTCTTT
TRBJ2-7 - TRBD1 TRBV27 CASTPGGRVYEQYF TGTGCCAGCACCCCAGGGGGCAGGGTTTACGAGCAGTACTTC
TRBJ2-1 - TRBD2 TRBV2 CASTGDPGLARVNEQFF TGTGCCAGCACCGGGGACCCGGGACTAGCTCGGGTCAATGAGCAGTTCTTC
TRBJ2-2 - TRBD2 TRBV5-1 CASSTGLAIAGELFF TGCGCCAGCAGCACGGGACTAGCGATCGCCGGGGAGCTGTTTTTT
TRBJ2-7 - TRBD1 TRBV5-5 CASSSRTGYEQYF TGTGCCAGCAGCTCCAGGACAGGTTACGAGCAGTACTTC
TRBJ1-1 - - TRBV12-3/TRBV12-4 CASSLFSTEAFF TGTGCCAGCAGTTTATTCTCCACTGAAGCTTTCTTT
TRBJ2-2 - - TRBV27 CASSPYITGELFF TGTGCCAGCAGTCCGTACATCACCGGGGAGCTGTTTTTT
TRBJ2-2 - - TRBV18 CASSPAGATGELFF TGTGCCAGCTCACCAGCGGGGGCGACCGGGGAGCTGTTTTTT
TRBJ2-5 - TRBD2 TRBV7-2 CASSPTGGRETQYF TGTGCCAGCAGCCCCACGGGAGGACGAGAGACCCAGTACTTC
TRBJ1-1 - - TRBV6-5 CASRLTVNTEAFF TGTGCCAGCAGGTTGACAGTGAACACTGAAGCTTTCTTT
TRBJ2-4 - - TRBV28 CASSSENWTDRAKNIQYF TGTGCCAGCAGTTCCGAAAACTGGACAGACCGAGCCAAAAACATTCAGTACTTC
TRBJ2-7 - - TRBV27 CASSDRDKLSYEQYF TGTGCCAGCAGTGATCGGGACAAGCTCTCCTACGAGCAGTACTTC
TRBJ2-2 - TRBD2 TRBV30 CAWTPGGRGTGELFF TGTGCCTGGACCCCCGGGGGGAGGGGCACCGGGGAGCTGTTTTTT
TRBJ1-5 - - TRBV4-2 CASSPDRQVRGNQPQHF TGTGCCAGCAGCCCAGATAGACAGGTCCGCGGCAATCAGCCCCAGCATTTT
TRBJ2-5 few - TRBV27 CASSSGLPGGETQYF TGTGCCAGCAGTTCAGGACTCCCTGGGGGGGAGACCCAGTACTTC
TRBJ2-3 - TRBD1 TRBV5-6 CASTWGGGQGYTQYF TGTGCCAGCACCTGGGGGGGTGGACAGGGGTATACGCAGTATTTT
TRBJ2-1 - - TRBV28 CASSLSGPSYNEQFF TGTGCCAGCAGTTTGAGCGGGCCTTCCTACAATGAGCAGTTCTTC
TRBJ2-1 once - TRBV7-2 CASSLEGRGLNEQFF TGTGCCAGCAGCTTAGAGGGCAGGGGCTTGAATGAGCAGTTCTTC
TRBJ1-5 once - TRBV15 CATSRGGQGASYQPQHF TGTGCCACCAGCAGAGGGGGTCAAGGGGCCTCTTATCAGCCCCAGCATTTT
TRBJ1-3 - TRBD1 TRBV5-4 CASSLGRGPGNTIYF TGTGCCAGCAGCTTGGGCAGGGGGCCTGGAAACACCATATATTTT
TRBJ1-5 - - TRBV5-8 CASSPTGSANQPQHF TGTGCCAGCAGCCCTACAGGGTCCGCCAATCAGCCCCAGCATTTT
TRBJ2-5 once TRBD2 TRBV27 CASSFLRAGGYQETQYF TGTGCCAGCAGTTTCCTCAGGGCGGGAGGGTACCAAGAGACCCAGTACTTC
TRBJ2-2 - - TRBV18 CASSPPGINTGELFF TGTGCCAGCTCACCCCCAGGGATTAACACCGGGGAGCTGTTTTTT
TRBJ2-2 - TRBD2 TRBV2 CASSDAGTSGFLGTGELFF TGTGCCAGCAGTGACGCCGGGACTAGCGGTTTCCTGGGCACCGGGGAGCTGTTTTTT
TRBJ1-2 - TRBD1 TRBV28 CASSFPGQALNYGYTF TGTGCCAGCAGTTTCCCGGGACAGGCGCTTAACTATGGCTACACCTTC
TRBJ1-3 - - TRBV9 CASSVAQDYSGNTIYF TGTGCCAGCAGCGTAGCCCAGGACTACTCTGGAAACACCATATATTTT
TRBJ1-1 - - TRBV2 CASTQAVKGTEAFF TGTGCCAGCACCCAAGCGGTCAAAGGAACTGAAGCTTTCTTT
TRBJ2-1 - TRBD2 TRBV9 CASSGGGRTYNEQFF TGTGCCAGCAGTGGGGGGGGTAGGACCTACAATGAGCAGTTCTTC
TRBJ2-7 - TRBD1 TRBV4-1 CASSQTGQGAYEQYF TGCGCCAGCAGCCAAACGGGACAGGGGGCCTACGAGCAGTACTTC
TRBJ1-6 - TRBD1 TRBV5-1 CASSDPGQYSPLHF TGCGCCAGCAGCGACCCGGGACAGTATTCACCCCTCCACTTT
TRBJ2-7 - TRBD1 TRBV5-4 CASSFRGQGAYEQYF TGTGCCAGCAGCTTCCGGGGACAGGGGGCCTACGAGCAGTACTTC
TRBJ2-7 - TRBD1 TRBV6-6 CASRAPGTGGHEQYF TGTGCCAGCAGGGCCCCTGGGACAGGGGGCCACGAGCAGTACTTC
TRBJ1-2 - - TRBV6-2/TRBV6-3 CASSFRGSYGYTF TGTGCCAGCAGTTTCCGGGGGAGCTATGGCTACACCTTC
TRBJ1-1 once - TRBV5-1 CASTRKGSRNTEAFF TGCGCCAGCACCAGAAAGGGGTCGAGGAACACTGAAGCTTTCTTT
TRBJ1-6 - - TRBV2 CASFLAGTNNSPLHF TGTGCCAGCTTTCTGGCCGGGACTAATAATTCACCCCTCCACTTT
TRBJ2-7 once TRBD2 TRBV11-2 CASSLGGTRWQYF TGTGCCAGCAGCTTAGGAGGGACTAGATGGCAGTACTTC